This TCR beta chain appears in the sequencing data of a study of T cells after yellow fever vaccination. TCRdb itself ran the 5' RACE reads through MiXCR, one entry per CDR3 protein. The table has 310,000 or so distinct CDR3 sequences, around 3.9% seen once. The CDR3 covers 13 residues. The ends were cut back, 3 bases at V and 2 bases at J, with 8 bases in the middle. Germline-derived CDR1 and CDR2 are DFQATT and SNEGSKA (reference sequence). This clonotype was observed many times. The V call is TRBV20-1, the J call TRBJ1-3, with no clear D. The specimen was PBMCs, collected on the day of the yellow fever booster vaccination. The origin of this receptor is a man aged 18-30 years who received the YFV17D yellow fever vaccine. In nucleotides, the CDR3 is TGCAGTGCTAGGTCCGGGACTGGAAACACCATATATTTT. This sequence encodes CSARSGTGNTIYF.